The 21 T cell receptor beta chains below were found in one sample sequenced in a study of shared clonotypes between healthy human individuals. The method was immunoSEQ multiplex PCR; TCRdb's version includes in-frame clones alone and lacks a portion of them. Of about 980,000 clones detected, around 80% appear once; the ten largest clones hold approximately 1.5%. Sequencing used memory CD4+ T cells sorted from blood. Stated subset: CD45RA-negative fraction. The origin of the receptors is a man aged 18 to 30 in good health.

There are a few counts of this clone. The rearrangement joins TRBV4-3 to TRBJ2-1; 9 positions agree with TRBD2. Germline CDR1 and CDR2: LGHNA and YSLEER. The CDR3 is 20 residues long. The V segment lost 0 bases and the J segment 0 bases; nucleotides outside the gene matches: 12. The CDR3 nucleotides read TGCGCCAGCAGCCAAGAAGGAGAAGGGACTAGCATCTCCTCCTACAATGAGCAGTTCTTC. It is translated as CASSQEGEGTSISSYNEQFF.

The chain couples TRBV12-5 to TRBJ2-5, with D unclear. The V end was cut by 2 bases, the J end by 5 bases, with 6 bases between. The CDR3 sequence is 12 residues long. CDR1 and CDR2 (germline): LGHNT, FRNRAP. CDR3 amino acids: CASGLFFETQYF. Here the CDR3 DNA reads TGTGCTAGTGGTTTGTTTTTCGAGACCCAGTACTTC.

This chain connects TRBV7-9 to TRBJ2-5; TRBD1 might be the D (6 bases). Trimming took off 2 bases at V and 2 bases at J, with 9 bases between the two ends. From germline, CDR1 is SEHNR and CDR2 FQNEAQ (reference sequence). The CDR3 consists of 14 residues. The CDR3 is CASSLQQGQETQYF. The CDR3 DNA follows: TGTGCCAGCAGCTTACAACAGGGTCAAGAGACCCAGTACTTC.

This chain connects TRBV7-2 to TRBJ2-7; 8 positions match TRBD1. Germline V gives CDR1 SGHTA, CDR2 FQGNSA. The CDR3 is 15 amino acids. Trimming took 5 bases from V and 3 from J; bases not matched to a gene: 9. In DNA, the CDR3 is TGTGCCAGCAGCCCTCGGACAGGGTCAGTCTACGAGCAGTACTTC. It codes for CASSPRTGSVYEQYF.

The chain is built from TRBV19 and TRBJ1-1; tentatively, D is TRBD1 (6 bases). CDR1 and CDR2 (germline): LNHDA, SQIVND (reference sequence). V dropped 5 bases and J dropped 3 bases, with 10 bases sitting between them. This CDR3 spans 13 amino acids. The CDR3 DNA reads as TGTGCCAGTAGTTCTTACAGGGACACTGAAGCTTTCTTT. Encoded protein: CASSSYRDTEAFF.

This chain links TRBV27 with TRBJ2-7, with 8 bases identical to TRBD1. CDR3 length: 15 amino acids. CDR1 and CDR2 (germline): MNHEY, SMNVEV (reference sequence). V lost 3 bases to trimming and J lost 2 bases; unmatched junction nucleotides: 6. CDR3 amino acids: CASSLVGQGPYEQYF. CDR3 sequence (DNA): TGTGCCAGCAGTTTGGTTGGACAGGGCCCCTACGAGCAGTACTTC.

The chain employs TRBV7-9 and TRBJ2-5; the D gene is possibly TRBD2 (6 bases). Trimming left V 4 bases short and J 2 bases short, with 20 bases between. Germline lookup yields CDR1 SEHNR and CDR2 FQNEAQ (reference sequence). The CDR3 is 17 amino acids. DNA for the CDR3: TGTGCCAGCAGCTGGACCGCCCGGGGGATTTTACAAGAGACCCAGTACTTC. Protein: CASSWTARGILQETQYF.

The rearrangement uses TRBV5-4 and TRBJ2-5, with TRBD2 identical over 11 bases. J was trimmed by 5 bases and V by 4 bases; bases with no gene match: 7. The length of the CDR3 is 15 residues. Germline CDR1 is SGHNT and CDR2 is YYREEE (reference sequence). CDR3 in DNA: TGTGCCAGCAGCCTTAGCGGGAGGGTCGAGGAGACCCAGTACTTC. Translated: CASSLSGRVEETQYF.

With regard to this clone: Additional DNA sequences in this sample encode the identical CDR3. The chain has TRBV7-9 and TRBJ1-1; TRBD1 is a possible D gene (5 bases). V was clipped by 6 bases and J by 1 base, with 9 bases between them. Germline V gives CDR1 SEHNR, CDR2 FQNEAQ (reference sequence). This CDR3 spans 13 amino acids. The CDR3 region is CASSGQGNTEAFF. CDR3 nucleotide sequence: TGTGCCAGCAGTGGTCAGGGGAACACTGAAGCTTTCTTT.

The rearrangement uses TRBV18 and TRBJ1-2; D call uncertain. The V gene lost 3 bases and the J gene lost 6 bases, with 14 bases spanning the gap. In germline, CDR1 is KGHSH, CDR2 LQKENI. The CDR3 runs to 14 residues. DNA for the CDR3: TGTGCCAGCTCACCGAAGGCCCCGGCAAATGGCTACACCTTC. Its protein product is CASSPKAPANGYTF. Filled out from reference TRBV18 and TRBJ1-2, the complete variable domain reads NAGVMQNPRHLVRRRGQEARLRCSPMKGHSHVYWYRQLPEEGLKFMVYLQKENIIDESGMPKERFSAEFPKEGPSILRIQQVVRGDSAAYFCASSPKAPANGYTFGSGTRLTVV.

This clone was seen many times. The sample carries other DNA sequences with the same CDR3. The V and J genes are TRBV9 and TRBJ2-1; D remains ambiguous. Germline V lookup: CDR1 SGDLS, CDR2 YYNGEE. This CDR3 contains 13 residues. The V end lost 4 bases, the J end lost 6 bases, and 11 bases lay between the germline ends. The CDR3, as DNA: TGTGCCAGCAGCCCATCGACCAGCAATGAGCAGTTCTTC. Translating it yields CASSPSTSNEQFF.

This clone has a handful of counts. This rearrangement joins TRBV18 to TRBJ2-7; TRBD2 matches at 9 bases. The CDR3 is 15 residues long. The trim removed 2 bases at V and 4 bases at J, leaving 6 bases unmatched. The germline gives CDR1 KGHSH, CDR2 LQKENI. The CDR3 DNA is TGTGCCAGCTCACCAGAGGCGGGGGGGCCGTACGAGCAGTACTTC. This codes for CASSPEAGGPYEQYF.

The gene calls are TRBV28 and TRBJ2-7; weak D call: TRBD1 (5 bases). The V gene's germline CDR1 is MDHEN and CDR2 SYDVKM. The CDR3 runs to 16 residues. V lost 5 bases and J 2 bases, leaving 19 bases between the germline ends. As DNA, the CDR3 is TGTGCCAGCAGTACCCAGGCCCGACAGTCTCCCTACGAGCAGTACTTC. Its protein product is CASSTQARQSPYEQYF.

This clone was seen just once. V usage is TRBV5-1 and J usage is TRBJ2-2; 10 nucleotides agree with TRBD1. This CDR3 has 15 amino acids. After removal of 3 bases from V and 3 bases from J, the junction contained 2 bases not matched to a gene. Germline V gives CDR1 SGHRS, CDR2 YFSETQ. CDR3 DNA: TGCGCCAGCAGCTCGGGACAGGGGTACACCGGGGAGCTGTTTTTT. Amino acids: CASSSGQGYTGELFF.

To note about this clone: One end of the junction does not line up with germline, which may come from a read error. This chain links TRBV7-7 with TRBJ2-1; 10 bases map to TRBD1. There are 15 residues in the CDR3. CDR1 is SSHAT, CDR2 FNYEAQ, per germline (reference sequence). The CDR3 DNA sequence: TGTGCTAGCAGCTTAGGACAGGGGGGTTACAATGAGCAGTTCTTC. It yields the protein CASSLGQGGYNEQFF.

Concerning this clone itself: The same CDR3 is also encoded by other DNA sequences in this sample. The genes are TRBV6-5 and TRBJ2-2; D is unclear. V lost 3 bases and J lost 1, with 9 bases in between. The V gene's germline CDR1 is MNHEY and CDR2 SVGAGI. This CDR3 comprises 15 residues. CDR3 region: CASSYGRLNTGELFF. The CDR3 DNA reads TGTGCCAGCAGTTATGGCCGCCTGAACACCGGGGAGCTGTTTTTT.

The chain carries TRBV5-6 and TRBJ2-1; D unresolved. Looked up from germline, CDR1 is SGHDT and CDR2 is YYEEEE. There are 15 residues in the CDR3. V lost 4 bases and J lost 4, with 15 bases in between. The DNA for the CDR3 is TGTGCCAGCAGCCGCGTGGGGTTTGGGTACAATGAGCAGTTCTTC. Its translation: CASSRVGFGYNEQFF.

This chain links TRBV5-1 with TRBJ2-1; 7 nucleotides match TRBD2. Germline V gene sequence: CDR1 SGHRS, CDR2 YFSETQ. The CDR3 sequence is 16 residues long. J was trimmed by 8 bases and V by 4 bases; bases with no gene match: 15. The CDR3 bases are TGCGCCAGCAGCACACGGACTAGTATCTCAGGTGATGAGCAGTTCTTC. Protein: CASSTRTSISGDEQFF. Looking up the rest from reference TRBV5-1 and TRBJ2-1 gives the full variable domain: KAGVTQTPRYLIKTRGQQVTLSCSPISGHRSVSWYQQTPGQGLQFLFEYFSETQRNKGNFPGRFSGRQFSNSRSEMNVSTLELGDSALYLCASSTRTSISGDEQFFGPGTRLTVL.

The genes are TRBV7-6 and TRBJ2-5, with 11 bases aligning to TRBD1. The germline V gene has CDR1 SGHVS and CDR2 FNYEAQ. The CDR3 length is 15 residues. V dropped 5 bases and J dropped 4; count of bases not matched to a gene: 6. CDR3 in DNA: TGTGCCAGCAGCCCCGGGGACAGGGGGAGAGAGACCCAGTACTTC. Amino acid sequence: CASSPGDRGRETQYF.

This chain connects TRBV12-5 to TRBJ1-1; TRBD1 matches at 7 bases. This CDR3 has 17 residues. With 1 base clipped from V and 2 bases from J, the junction kept 10 bases outside the gene matches. From germline, CDR1 is LGHNT and CDR2 FRNRAP. CDR3 nucleotide sequence: TGTGCTAGTGGTTTGGAGACGGGACAGAAAGTAAACACTGAAGCTTTCTTT. It yields the protein CASGLETGQKVNTEAFF.

The chain recombines TRBV29-1 with TRBJ1-6, with D perhaps matching TRBD1 (6 bases). The V and J ends lost 4 bases and 5 bases respectively, with 15 bases between them. Germline V gene data show CDR1 as SQVTM and CDR2 as ANQGSEA. This CDR3 spans 15 amino acids. The CDR3 coding sequence is TGCAGCGTTGGCGAGGGGGGGACTAATAATTCACCCCTCCACTTT. Its protein is CSVGEGGTNNSPLHF.